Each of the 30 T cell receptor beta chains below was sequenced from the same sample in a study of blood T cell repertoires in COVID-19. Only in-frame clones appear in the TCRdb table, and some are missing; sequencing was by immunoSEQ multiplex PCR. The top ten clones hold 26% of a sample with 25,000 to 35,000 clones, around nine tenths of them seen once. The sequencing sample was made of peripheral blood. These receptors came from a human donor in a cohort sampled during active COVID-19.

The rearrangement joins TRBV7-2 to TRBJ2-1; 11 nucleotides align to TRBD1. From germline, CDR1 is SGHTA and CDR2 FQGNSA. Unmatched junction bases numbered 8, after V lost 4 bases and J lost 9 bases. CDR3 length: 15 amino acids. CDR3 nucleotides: TGTGCCAGCAGCTCAACCCGGGGGACAGGGGGTGAGCAGTTCTTC. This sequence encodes CASSSTRGTGGEQFF.

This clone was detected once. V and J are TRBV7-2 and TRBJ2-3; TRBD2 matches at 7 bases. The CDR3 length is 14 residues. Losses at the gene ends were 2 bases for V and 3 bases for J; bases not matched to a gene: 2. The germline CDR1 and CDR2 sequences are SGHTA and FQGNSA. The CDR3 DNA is TGTGCCAGCAGCTTAAACGGGGGGACAGATACGCAGTATTTT. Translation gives CASSLNGGTDTQYF.

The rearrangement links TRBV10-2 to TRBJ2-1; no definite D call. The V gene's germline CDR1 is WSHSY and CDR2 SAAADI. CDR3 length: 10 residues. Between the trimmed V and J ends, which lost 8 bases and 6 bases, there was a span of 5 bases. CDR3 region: CASWANEQFF. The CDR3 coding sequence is TGCGCCAGCTGGGCCAATGAGCAGTTCTTC.

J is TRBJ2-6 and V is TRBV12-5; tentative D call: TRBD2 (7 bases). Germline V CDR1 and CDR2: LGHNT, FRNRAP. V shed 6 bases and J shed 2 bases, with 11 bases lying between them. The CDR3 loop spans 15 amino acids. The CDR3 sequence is CASGPGGPGANVLTF. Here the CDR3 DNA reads TGTGCTAGTGGACCCGGGGGGCCTGGGGCCAACGTCCTGACTTTC.

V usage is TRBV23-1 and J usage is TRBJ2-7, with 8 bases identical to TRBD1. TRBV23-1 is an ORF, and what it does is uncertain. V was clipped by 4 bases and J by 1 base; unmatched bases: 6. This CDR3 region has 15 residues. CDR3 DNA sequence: TGCGCCAGCAGTCCCAGGGGGCTAAGGTCCTACGAGCAGTACTTC. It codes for CASSPRGLRSYEQYF.

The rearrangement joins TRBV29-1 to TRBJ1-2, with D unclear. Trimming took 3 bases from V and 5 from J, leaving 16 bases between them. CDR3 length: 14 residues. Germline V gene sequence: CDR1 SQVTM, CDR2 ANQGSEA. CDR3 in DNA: TGCAGCGTTGAGTCCCCTTCACCGGGATATGGCTACACCTTC. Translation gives CSVESPSPGYGYTF.

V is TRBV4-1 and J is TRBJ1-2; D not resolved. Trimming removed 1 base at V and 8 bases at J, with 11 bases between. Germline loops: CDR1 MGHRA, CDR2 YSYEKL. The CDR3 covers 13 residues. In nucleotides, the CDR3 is TGCGCCAGCAGCCAAGGGGTCACGGGGGGCTACACCTTC. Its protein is CASSQGVTGGYTF.

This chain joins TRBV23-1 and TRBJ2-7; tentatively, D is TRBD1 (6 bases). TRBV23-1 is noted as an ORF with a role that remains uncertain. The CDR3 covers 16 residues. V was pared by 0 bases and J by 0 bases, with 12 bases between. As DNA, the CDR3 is TGCGCCAGCAGTCAATCTGGGGGCCGTTACTCCTACGAGCAGTACTTC. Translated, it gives CASSQSGGRYSYEQYF.

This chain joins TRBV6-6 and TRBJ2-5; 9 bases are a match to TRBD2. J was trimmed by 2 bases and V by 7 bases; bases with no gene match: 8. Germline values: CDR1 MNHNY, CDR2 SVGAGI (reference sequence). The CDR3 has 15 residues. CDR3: CASTPSGGTQETQYF. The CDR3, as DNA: TGTGCCAGCACCCCCAGCGGGGGGACTCAAGAGACCCAGTACTTC.

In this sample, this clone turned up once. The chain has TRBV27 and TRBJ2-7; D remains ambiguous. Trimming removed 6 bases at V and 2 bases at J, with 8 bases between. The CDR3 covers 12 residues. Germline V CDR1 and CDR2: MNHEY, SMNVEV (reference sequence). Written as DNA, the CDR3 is TGTGCCAGCAGGCGCGGAACCTACGAGCAGTACTTC. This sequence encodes CASRRGTYEQYF.

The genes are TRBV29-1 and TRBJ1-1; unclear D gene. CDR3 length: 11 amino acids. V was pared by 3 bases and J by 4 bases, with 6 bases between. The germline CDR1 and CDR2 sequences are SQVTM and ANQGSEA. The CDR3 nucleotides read TGCAGCGTTGACCTTTCCACTGAAGCTTTCTTT. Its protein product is CSVDLSTEAFF.

The CDR3 nucleotides are TGTGCCAGCAGCTTGTGGGACAGGTTTAATGAGCAGTTCTTC. This translates into CASSLWDRFNEQFF. The J gene is TRBJ2-1, the V gene TRBV5-6, with 8 bases lining up with TRBD1. Looked up from germline, CDR1 is SGHDT and CDR2 is YYEEEE. The CDR3 contains 14 residues. V gave up 1 base and J gave up 7 bases; unmatched junction bases: 4.

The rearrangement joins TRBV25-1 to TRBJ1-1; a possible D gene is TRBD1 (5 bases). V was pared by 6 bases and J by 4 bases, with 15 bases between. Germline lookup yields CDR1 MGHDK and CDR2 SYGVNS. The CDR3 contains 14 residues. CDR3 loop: CASSGPGDGTEAFF. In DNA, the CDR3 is TGTGCCAGCAGCGGTCCGGGGGACGGCACTGAAGCTTTCTTT.

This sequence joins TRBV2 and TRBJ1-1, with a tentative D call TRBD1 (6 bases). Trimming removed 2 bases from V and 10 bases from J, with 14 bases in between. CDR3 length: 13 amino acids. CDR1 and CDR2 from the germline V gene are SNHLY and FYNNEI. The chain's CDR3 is CASSEQGPGGAFF. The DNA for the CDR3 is TGTGCCAGCAGTGAACAGGGGCCGGGTGGAGCTTTCTTT.

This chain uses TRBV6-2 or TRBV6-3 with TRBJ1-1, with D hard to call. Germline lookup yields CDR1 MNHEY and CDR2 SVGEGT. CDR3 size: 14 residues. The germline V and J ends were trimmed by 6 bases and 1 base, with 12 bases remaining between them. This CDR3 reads CASSPVGGNTEAFF. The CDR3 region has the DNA TGTGCCAGCAGCCCCGTTGGAGGGAACACTGAAGCTTTCTTT.

CDR3 nucleotide sequence: TGCGCCAGCAGCTTGGGGGACAGGGCGCTCCATGGCTACACCTTC. Translating gives CASSLGDRALHGYTF. J is TRBJ1-2 and V is TRBV5-1, with 9 bases fitting TRBD1. This CDR3 is built from 15 residues. Germline trimming cut 0 bases from V and 6 bases from J; bases unmatched to any gene: 6. The germline V gene has CDR1 SGHRS and CDR2 YFSETQ.

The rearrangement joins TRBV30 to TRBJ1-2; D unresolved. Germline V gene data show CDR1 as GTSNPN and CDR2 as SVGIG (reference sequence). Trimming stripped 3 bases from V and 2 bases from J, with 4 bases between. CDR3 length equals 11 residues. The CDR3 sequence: CAWSVNYGYTF. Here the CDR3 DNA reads TGTGCCTGGAGCGTAAACTATGGCTACACCTTC.

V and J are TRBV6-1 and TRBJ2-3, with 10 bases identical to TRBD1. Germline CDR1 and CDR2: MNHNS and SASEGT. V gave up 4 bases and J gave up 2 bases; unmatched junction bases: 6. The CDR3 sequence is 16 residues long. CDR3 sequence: CASSVGTGAYTDTQYF. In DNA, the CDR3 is TGTGCCAGCAGTGTTGGGACAGGGGCCTACACAGATACGCAGTATTTT.

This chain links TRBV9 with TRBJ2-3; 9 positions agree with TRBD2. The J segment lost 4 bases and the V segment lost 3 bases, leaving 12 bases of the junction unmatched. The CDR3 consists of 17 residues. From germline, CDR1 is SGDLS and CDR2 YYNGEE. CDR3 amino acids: CASSEFAGTSSADTQYF. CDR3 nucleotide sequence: TGTGCCAGCAGCGAATTCGCCGGGACTAGCAGCGCAGATACGCAGTATTTT.

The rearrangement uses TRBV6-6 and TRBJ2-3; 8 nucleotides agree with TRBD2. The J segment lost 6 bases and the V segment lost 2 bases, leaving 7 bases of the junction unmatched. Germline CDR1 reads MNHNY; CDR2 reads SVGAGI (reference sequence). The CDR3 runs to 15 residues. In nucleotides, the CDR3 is TGTGCCAGCAGTTACCGGGGGGGCCGGAGGGATACGCAGTATTTT. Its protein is CASSYRGGRRDTQYF.

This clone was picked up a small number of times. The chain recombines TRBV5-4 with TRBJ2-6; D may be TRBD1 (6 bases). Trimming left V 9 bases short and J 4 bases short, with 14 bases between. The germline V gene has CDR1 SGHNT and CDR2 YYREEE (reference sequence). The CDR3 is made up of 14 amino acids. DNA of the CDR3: TGTGCCACCCAGGGGCCCCCCGGGGCCAACGTCCTGACTTTC. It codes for CATQGPPGANVLTF. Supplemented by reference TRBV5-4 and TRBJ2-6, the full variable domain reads ETGVTQSPTHLIKTRGQQVTLRCSSQSGHNTVSWYQQALGQGPQFIFQYYREEENGRGNFPPRFSGLQFPNYSSELNVNALELDDSALYLCATQGPPGANVLTFGAGSRLTVL.

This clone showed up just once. The CDR3 sequence: CASSRWVSGNQPQHF. Here the CDR3 DNA reads TGTGCCAGCAGCCGTTGGGTTTCCGGGAATCAGCCCCAGCATTTT. The gene calls are TRBV6-5 and TRBJ1-5; D is ambiguous. The germline V gene has CDR1 MNHEY and CDR2 SVGAGI. Trimming pared 6 bases from V and 4 bases from J, leaving 16 bases between. This CDR3 has 15 amino acids.

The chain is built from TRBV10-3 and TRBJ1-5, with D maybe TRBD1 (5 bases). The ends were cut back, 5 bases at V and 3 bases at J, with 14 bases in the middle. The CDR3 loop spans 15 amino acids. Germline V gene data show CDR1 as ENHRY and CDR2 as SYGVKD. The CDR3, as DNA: TGTGCCATCAGTACGGACGGAGGGGTCAATCAGCCCCAGCATTTT. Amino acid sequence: CAISTDGGVNQPQHF.

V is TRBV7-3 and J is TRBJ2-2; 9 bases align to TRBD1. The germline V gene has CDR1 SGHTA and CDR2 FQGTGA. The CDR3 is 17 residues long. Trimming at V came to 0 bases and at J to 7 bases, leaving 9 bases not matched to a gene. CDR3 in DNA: TGTGCCAGCAGCTTAACCCCACAGGGGGCGAAACTCGGGGAGCTGTTTTTT. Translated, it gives CASSLTPQGAKLGELFF.

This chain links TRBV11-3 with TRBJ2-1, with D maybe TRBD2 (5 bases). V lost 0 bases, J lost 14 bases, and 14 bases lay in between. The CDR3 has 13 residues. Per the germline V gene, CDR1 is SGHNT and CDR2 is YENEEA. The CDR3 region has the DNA TGTGCCAGCAGCTTAGAGGTGGCGGGCACTAAGTTCTTC. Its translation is CASSLEVAGTKFF.

CDR3 DNA: TGTGCCAGCAGCGCGGTCGCGGGGGGGGCCGTTGATACGCAGTATTTT. This encodes CASSAVAGGAVDTQYF. This chain uses TRBV7-3 with TRBJ2-3; 9 positions match TRBD2. Germline-derived CDR1 and CDR2 are SGHTA and FQGTGA. The ends lost 5 bases at V and 6 bases at J; junction bases unmatched: 12. The CDR3 extends over 16 amino acids.

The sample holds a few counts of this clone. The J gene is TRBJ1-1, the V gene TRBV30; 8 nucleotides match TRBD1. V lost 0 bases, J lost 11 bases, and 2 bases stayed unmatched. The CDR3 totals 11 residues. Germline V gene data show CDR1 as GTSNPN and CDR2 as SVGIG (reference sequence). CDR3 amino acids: CAWSVRQGAFF. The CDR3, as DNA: TGTGCCTGGAGTGTACGACAGGGGGCTTTCTTT.

The CDR3 nucleotides read TGTGCCAGCAGCTTGGCCGGGACAGGCCCTCCAGTAGCTTTCTTT. It codes for CASSLAGTGPPVAFF. The rearrangement uses TRBV5-6 and TRBJ1-1; 8 nucleotides align to TRBD1. The CDR3 sequence is 15 residues long. Unmatched junction bases numbered 11, after V lost 0 bases and J lost 10 bases. From germline, CDR1 is SGHDT and CDR2 YYEEEE.

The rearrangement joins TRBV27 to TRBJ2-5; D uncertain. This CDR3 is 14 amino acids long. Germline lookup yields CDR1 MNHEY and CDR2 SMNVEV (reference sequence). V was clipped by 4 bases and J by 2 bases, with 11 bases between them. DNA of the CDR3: TGTGCCAGCAGTTCGGCAGGCTTACAAGAGACCCAGTACTTC. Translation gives CASSSAGLQETQYF.

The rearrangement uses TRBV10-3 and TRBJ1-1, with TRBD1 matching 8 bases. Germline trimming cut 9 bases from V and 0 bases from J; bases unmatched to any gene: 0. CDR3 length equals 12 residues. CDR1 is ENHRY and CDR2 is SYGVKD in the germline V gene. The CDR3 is CAIQGVNTEAFF. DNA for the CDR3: TGTGCCATACAGGGGGTGAACACTGAAGCTTTCTTT.